Listed below are T cell receptor beta chains from one sample, sequenced in a study of cytomegalovirus exposure and HLA in healthy donors. Repertoires were generated with immunoSEQ multiplex PCR, while TCRdb's copy carries only in-frame clones and drops some. The sample includes about 130,000 clones, 70% to 75% of them seen just once. The sample taken for sequencing was PBMCs. The receptors come from a man aged 30-40 years in good health and CMV-seronegative. The CDR3 runs from the conserved cysteine through the conserved F or W. A D gene is named only where the DNA matches it firmly. Size is stated for part of the rows, as once, few or many counts, or as a class when the clone is expanded.

D gene,clone size,V gene,J gene,CDR3 DNA,CDR3 protein
-,few,TRBV4-1,TRBJ1-2,TGCGCCAGCAGCCAAGTCGAGGGGGTTGGTGGCTACACCTTC,CASSQVEGVGGYTF
-,-,TRBV29-1,TRBJ2-7,TGCAGCGTTGATTGGGGCTACGAGCAGTACTTC,CSVDWGYEQYF
TRBD1,-,TRBV7-8,TRBJ2-7,TGTGCCAGCAGCTTAGGACAGGGGGCGTCAAGGTACGAGCAGTACTTC,CASSLGQGASRYEQYF
TRBD1,-,TRBV7-8,TRBJ2-7,TGTGCCAGCAGCTTAGAGGGGGCCTTATCCTACGAGCAGTACTTC,CASSLEGALSYEQYF
-,once,TRBV30,TRBJ2-4,TGTGCCTGGAGCTTCCGGGGGAGAAACATTCAGTACTTC,CAWSFRGRNIQYF
-,-,TRBV2,TRBJ2-1,TGTGCCAGCAGTGACAGGGAGGAGTTCTTC,CASSDREEFF
TRBD1,-,TRBV6-5,TRBJ2-7,TGTGCCAGCAGTCGACAGGGGGAAGGATACGAGCAGTACTTC,CASSRQGEGYEQYF
-,-,TRBV5-1,TRBJ1-5,TGCGCCAGCAGCTTGTCCCCAGGGAATAATCAGCCCCAGCATTTT,CASSLSPGNNQPQHF
TRBD1,-,TRBV29-1,TRBJ2-6,TGCAGCGTTGCCGGACAGGGGGCCGGGGCCAACGTCCTGACTTTC,CSVAGQGAGANVLTF
TRBD2,-,TRBV6-1,TRBJ2-3,TGTGCCAGCAGGCCTAGCGGGGTCCCAGATACGCAGTATTTT,CASRPSGVPDTQYF
TRBD2,-,TRBV5-1,TRBJ2-3,TGCGCCAGCAGCCCGCGGACTAGCGAAGATACGCAGTATTTT,CASSPRTSEDTQYF
TRBD2,-,TRBV5-1,TRBJ2-1,TGCGCCAGCAGCTCGGGGAGGGCCGATTACAATGAGCAGTTCTTC,CASSSGRADYNEQFF
-,-,TRBV9,TRBJ1-2,TGTGCCAGCAGCGAGGGTATGGTCAGGGCCTATGGCTACACCTTC,CASSEGMVRAYGYTF
-,-,TRBV6-5,TRBJ2-3,TGTGCCAGCAGTTACGTGGCAGGAAACACAGATACGCAGTATTTT,CASSYVAGNTDTQYF
TRBD1,once,TRBV25-1,TRBJ1-2,TGTGCCAGCACCGGGCCGGGACAGGATTATTTAAATGGCTACACCTTC,CASTGPGQDYLNGYTF
-,few,TRBV28,TRBJ2-7,TGTGCCAGCAGTTTGATCCCTACCTACGAGCAGTACTTC,CASSLIPTYEQYF
TRBD2,-,TRBV7-2,TRBJ2-7,TGTGCCAGCAGCGCGGGACTAGCGGACTACGAGCAGTACTTC,CASSAGLADYEQYF
-,few,TRBV4-3,TRBJ2-3,TGCGCCAGCAGCCAAGATCCTAGCACAGATACGCAGTATTTT,CASSQDPSTDTQYF
-,few,TRBV7-3,TRBJ1-1,TGTGCCAGCAGCCCTGGGCCCGCTGGTGAAGCTTTCTTT,CASSPGPAGEAFF
-,-,TRBV6-6,TRBJ1-2,TGTGCCAGCAGACAAACCCCACAGGGAAACTATGGCTACACCTTC,CASRQTPQGNYGYTF
TRBD2,-,TRBV25-1,TRBJ2-7,TGTGCCAGCAGTGCGACGCTAGCGGGAGGCCCCTACGAGCAGTACTTC,CASSATLAGGPYEQYF
-,-,TRBV5-1,TRBJ2-5,TGCGCCAGCAGCCGGACAGAGAAGCAAGAGACCCAGTACTTC,CASSRTEKQETQYF
TRBD2,once,TRBV4-2,TRBJ2-7,TGTGCCAGCAGCCAAGGACTAGCGGGTCCCGATAATTACGAGCAGTACTTC,CASSQGLAGPDNYEQYF
-,once,TRBV29-1,TRBJ1-1,TGCAGCGTTGCCCGGAGCACTGAAGCTTTCTTT,CSVARSTEAFF
TRBD2,-,TRBV30,TRBJ2-1,TGTGCCTGGAGTCGGCGGGAGGGCCACGTTGTTGAGCAGTTCTTC,CAWSRREGHVVEQFF
TRBD1,-,TRBV28,TRBJ1-2,TGTGCCAGCAGCTTCGGACAGGGGGCGTATGGCTACACCTTC,CASSFGQGAYGYTF
TRBD2,-,TRBV19,TRBJ2-5,TGTGCCAGTAGCCTAGCGGGGGGGACGACCCAGTACTTC,CASSLAGGTTQYF
TRBD1,few,TRBV19,TRBJ1-5,TGTGCCAGTAGTATCGGGTCGGGACAGGGTTTTTATCAGCCCCAGCATTTT,CASSIGSGQGFYQPQHF
TRBD1,-,TRBV7-9,TRBJ2-2,TGTGCCAGCAGCGCAGGGGGCCGGGGCACCGGGGAGCTGTTTTTT,CASSAGGRGTGELFF
-,-,TRBV28,TRBJ1-6,TGTGCCAGCAGTTTTAGTTATAATTCACCCCTCCACTTT,CASSFSYNSPLHF
TRBD1,-,TRBV10-1,TRBJ2-5,TGCGCCACCGAGACAGGGGGCGGTGAGACCCAGTACTTC,CATETGGGETQYF
TRBD1,once,TRBV7-2,TRBJ2-2,TGTGCCAGCAGTCCGGGACAGGGGGTCGGCGGGGAGCTGTTTTTT,CASSPGQGVGGELFF
-,-,TRBV6-1,TRBJ1-5,TGTGCCAGCTGCGAGGTCGGGGGCAATCAGCCCCAGCATTTT,CASCEVGGNQPQHF
TRBD2,-,TRBV11-2,TRBJ2-1,TGTGCCAGCAGCTTCACTAGCGGGATTAATGAGCAGTTCTTC,CASSFTSGINEQFF
-,-,TRBV9,TRBJ2-1,TGTGCCAGCAGCGTAATCGAACCGGGAAGTAAGCAGTTCTTC,CASSVIEPGSKQFF
TRBD1,-,TRBV6-5,TRBJ1-1,TGTGCCAGCAGTGAAGACAGGGCTATGCGTGAAGCTTTCTTT,CASSEDRAMREAFF
TRBD2,-,TRBV30,TRBJ2-7,TGTGCCTGGAGTTCCTCATACGGGAGGATCTACGAGCAGTACTTC,CAWSSSYGRIYEQYF
-,-,TRBV10-3,TRBJ1-1,TGTGCCATCAGTGAGGACCCGGGACAGAACACTGAAGCTTTCTTT,CAISEDPGQNTEAFF
-,-,TRBV13,TRBJ2-3,TGTGCCAGCAGCTTACAGGGAGGAGAGTACACAGATACGCAGTATTTT,CASSLQGGEYTDTQYF
-,-,TRBV9,TRBJ2-1,TGTGCCAGCAGCGTCTTCCAGGGTTCGCAAAATGAGCAGTTCTTC,CASSVFQGSQNEQFF
-,-,TRBV7-2,TRBJ1-4,TGTGCCAGCAGCCCGTCACACGTCCTTAATGAAAAACTGTTTTTT,CASSPSHVLNEKLFF
-,-,TRBV2,TRBJ2-5,TGTGCCAGCAGTTCAGGGTACCAAGAGACCCAGTACTTC,CASSSGYQETQYF
-,-,TRBV27,TRBJ2-1,TGTGCCAGCAGTTCCGGGTCTAACGGCTATCGCCTGAATGAGCAGTTCTTC,CASSSGSNGYRLNEQFF
-,-,TRBV16,TRBJ1-5,TGTGCCAGCGCCGCGGAGTTTGATCAGCCCCAGCATTTT,CASAAEFDQPQHF
TRBD1,-,TRBV4-3,TRBJ1-2,TGCGCCAGCAGCCAAGATCAGGGACAGGGCTTTGGCTACACCTTC,CASSQDQGQGFGYTF
TRBD1,-,TRBV7-9,TRBJ2-7,TGTGCCAGCAGCACCCGACAGGGATTCATGTACGAGCAGTACTTC,CASSTRQGFMYEQYF
-,-,TRBV28,TRBJ1-2,TGTGCCAGCAGTTTATACAGGAAAGCTAACTATGGCTACACCTTC,CASSLYRKANYGYTF
-,once,TRBV7-2,TRBJ2-3,TGTGCCAGCAGCTGGGGCCGGGAGTCGCAGTATTTT,CASSWGRESQYF
TRBD2,-,TRBV7-8,TRBJ2-1,TGTGCCAGCAGCTTAACTTTTCGGGGGAGGGCCAATGAGCAGTTCTTC,CASSLTFRGRANEQFF
TRBD2,-,TRBV29-1,TRBJ2-1,TGCAGCGTTGAAAGCCCCCCCCGACTAGCGGGAGTCTCTTCTTCGGGTAATGAGCAGTTCTTC,CSVESPPRLAGVSSSGNEQFF
TRBD1,-,TRBV5-4,TRBJ1-2,TGTGCCAGCAGCCCTGACAGGGAGGTCTATGGCTACACCTTC,CASSPDREVYGYTF
-,-,TRBV4-1,TRBJ2-2,TGCGCCAGCAGCCAAGCTCCCGGGGAGCTGTTTTTT,CASSQAPGELFF
TRBD1,-,TRBV28,TRBJ2-1,TGTGCCAGCAGAGCCCCCGGGACAGGGTTGAATGAGCAGTTCTTC,CASRAPGTGLNEQFF